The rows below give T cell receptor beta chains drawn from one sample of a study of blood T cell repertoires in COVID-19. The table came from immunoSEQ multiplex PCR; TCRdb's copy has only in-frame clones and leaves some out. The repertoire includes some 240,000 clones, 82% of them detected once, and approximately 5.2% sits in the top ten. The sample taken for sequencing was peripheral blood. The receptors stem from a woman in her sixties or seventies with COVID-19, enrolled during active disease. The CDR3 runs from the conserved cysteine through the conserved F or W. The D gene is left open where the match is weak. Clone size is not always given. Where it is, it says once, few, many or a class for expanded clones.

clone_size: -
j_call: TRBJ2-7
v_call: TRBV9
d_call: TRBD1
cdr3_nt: TGTGCCAGCAGCGTGGGACAGGGGGCGCTTCCCTACGAGCAGTACTTC
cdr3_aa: CASSVGQGALPYEQYF

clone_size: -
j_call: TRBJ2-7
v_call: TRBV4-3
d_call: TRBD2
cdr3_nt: TGCGCCAGCAGCCAAGCTCCGGGAGGGGACTACGAGCAGTACTTC
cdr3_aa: CASSQAPGGDYEQYF

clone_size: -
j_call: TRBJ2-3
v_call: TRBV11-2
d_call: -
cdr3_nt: TGTGCCAGCAGCCCCCAGTGGGGACTCGCTAGCACAGATACGCAGTATTTT
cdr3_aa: CASSPQWGLASTDTQYF

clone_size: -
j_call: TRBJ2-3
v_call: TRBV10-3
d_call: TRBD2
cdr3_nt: TGTGCCATCAGTGAAAGCGGGACTTCCAATACGCAGTATTTT
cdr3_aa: CAISESGTSNTQYF

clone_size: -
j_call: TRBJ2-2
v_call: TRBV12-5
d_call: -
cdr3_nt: TGTGCTAGTGGTTTCAGTGGTAGCGGATCCATTTCCGGGGAGCTGTTTTTT
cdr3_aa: CASGFSGSGSISGELFF

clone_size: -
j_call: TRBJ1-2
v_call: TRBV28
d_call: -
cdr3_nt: TGTGCCAGCAGTCCTCTAGGCCCGGGACTTAATGGCTACACCTTC
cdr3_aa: CASSPLGPGLNGYTF

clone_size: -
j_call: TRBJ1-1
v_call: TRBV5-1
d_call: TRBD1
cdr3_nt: TGCGCCAGCAGCCGCTCCGGGACAGGGGGCAGCGGAGCTTTCTTT
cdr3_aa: CASSRSGTGGSGAFF

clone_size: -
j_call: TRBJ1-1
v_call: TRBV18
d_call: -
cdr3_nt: TGTGCCAGCTCACAATCGGTTGAGGGCACTGAAGCTTTCTTT
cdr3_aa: CASSQSVEGTEAFF

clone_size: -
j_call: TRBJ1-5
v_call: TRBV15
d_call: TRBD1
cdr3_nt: TGTGCCACCAGCAGAGGAGGGGGCGGACAGCCCCAGCATTTT
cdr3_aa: CATSRGGGGQPQHF

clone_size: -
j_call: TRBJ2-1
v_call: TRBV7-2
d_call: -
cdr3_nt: TGTGCCAGCAGCTTAGCGTCGAGCTCCTACAATGAGCAGTTCTTC
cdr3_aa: CASSLASSSYNEQFF

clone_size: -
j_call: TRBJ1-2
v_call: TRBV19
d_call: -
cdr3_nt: TGTGCCAGTAGTGAGGACAGCCGTAACTATGGCTACACCTTC
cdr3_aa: CASSEDSRNYGYTF

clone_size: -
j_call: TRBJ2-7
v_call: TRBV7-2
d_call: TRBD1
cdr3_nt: TGTGCCAGCAGCATCAGACAGGGCTCCTACGAGCAGTACTTC
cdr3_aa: CASSIRQGSYEQYF

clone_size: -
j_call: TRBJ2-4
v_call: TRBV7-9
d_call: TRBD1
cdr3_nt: TGTGCCAGCAGCTTATGGGGACAGGGCACCAAAAACATTCAGTACTTC
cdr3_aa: CASSLWGQGTKNIQYF

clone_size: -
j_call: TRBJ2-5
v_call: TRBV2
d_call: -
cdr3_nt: TGTGCCAGCAGCAGGGGCCAAGAGACCCAGTACTTC
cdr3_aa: CASSRGQETQYF

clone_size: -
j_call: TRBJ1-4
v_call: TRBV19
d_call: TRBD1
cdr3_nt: TGTGCCAGCAGACAGGGTCCTAATGAAAAACTGTTTTTT
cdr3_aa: CASRQGPNEKLFF

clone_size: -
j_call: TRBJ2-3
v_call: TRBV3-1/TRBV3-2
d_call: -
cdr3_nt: TGTGCCAGCAGCCACCAGACAGACACAAAAGATACGCAGTATTTT
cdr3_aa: CASSHQTDTKDTQYF

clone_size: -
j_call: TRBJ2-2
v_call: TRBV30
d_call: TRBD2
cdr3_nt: TGTGCCTGGAGTCTCGGGCTAGCGGGAGACACCGGGGAGCTGTTTTTT
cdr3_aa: CAWSLGLAGDTGELFF

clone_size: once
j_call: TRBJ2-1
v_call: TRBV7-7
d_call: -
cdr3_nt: TGTGCCAGCAGCCAGGGACTGTACAATGAGCAGTTCTTC
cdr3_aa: CASSQGLYNEQFF

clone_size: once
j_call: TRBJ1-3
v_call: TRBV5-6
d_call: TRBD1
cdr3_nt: TGTGCCAGCACCAGGTCGACAGGGGAAGTTGGGTCCGGAAACACCATATATTTT
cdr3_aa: CASTRSTGEVGSGNTIYF

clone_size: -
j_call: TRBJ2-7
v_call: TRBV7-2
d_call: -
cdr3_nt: TGTGCCAGCAGCTTAGGAGCCCCGGGGGTGCTGGAATTC
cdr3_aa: CASSLGAPGVLEF

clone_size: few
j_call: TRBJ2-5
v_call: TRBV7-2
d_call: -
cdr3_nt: TGTGCCAGCAGCGGGCTAACCCAAGAGACCCAGTACTTC
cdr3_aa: CASSGLTQETQYF

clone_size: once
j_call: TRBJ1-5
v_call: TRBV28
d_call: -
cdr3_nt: TGTGCCAGCACCATATCCGGGGGGGCGCGGGGCAATCAGCCCCAGCATTTT
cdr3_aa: CASTISGGARGNQPQHF

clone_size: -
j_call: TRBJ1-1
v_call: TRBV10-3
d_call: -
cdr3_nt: TGTGCCATCAAGCCAGACATGAACACTGAAGCTTTCTTT
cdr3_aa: CAIKPDMNTEAFF

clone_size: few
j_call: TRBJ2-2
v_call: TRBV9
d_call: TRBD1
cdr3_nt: TGTGCCAGCAGCGAGCGACAGGGGGACACCGGGGAGCTGTTTTTT
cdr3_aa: CASSERQGDTGELFF

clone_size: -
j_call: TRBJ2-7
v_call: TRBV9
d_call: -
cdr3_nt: TGTGCCAGCAGCGTAGCTATAGGGGGCGAGCAGTACTTC
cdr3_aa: CASSVAIGGEQYF

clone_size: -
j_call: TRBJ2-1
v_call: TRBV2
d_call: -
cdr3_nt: TGTGCCAGCAGCGTTTTTGGACAGATTAACAATGAGCAGTTCTTC
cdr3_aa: CASSVFGQINNEQFF

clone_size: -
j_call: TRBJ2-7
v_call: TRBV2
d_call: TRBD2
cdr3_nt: TGTGCCAGCTCAAGGACTAGCGGGAGTCACGAGCAGTACTTC
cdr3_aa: CASSRTSGSHEQYF

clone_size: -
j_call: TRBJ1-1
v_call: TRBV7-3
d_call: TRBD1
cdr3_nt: TGTGCCAGCAGCTTCACGGGACAGCTGTCTGAAGCTTTCTTT
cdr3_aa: CASSFTGQLSEAFF

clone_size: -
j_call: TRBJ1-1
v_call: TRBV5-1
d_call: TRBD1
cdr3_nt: TGCGCCAGCAGCCCGACAGGGTACACTGAAGCTTTCTTT
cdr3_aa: CASSPTGYTEAFF

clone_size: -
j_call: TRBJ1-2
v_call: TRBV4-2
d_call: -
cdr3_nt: TGTGCCAGCAGCCAACAGGGTGGGGGCTACACCTTC
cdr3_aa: CASSQQGGGYTF

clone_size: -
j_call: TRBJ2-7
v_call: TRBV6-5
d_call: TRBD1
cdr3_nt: TGTGCCAGCAGTTATCCGGGACAGGGCGACGAGCAGTACTTC
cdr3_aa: CASSYPGQGDEQYF

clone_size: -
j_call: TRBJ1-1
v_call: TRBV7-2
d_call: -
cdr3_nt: TGTGCCAGCAGCTTGACACATGGAAACACTGAAGCTTTCTTT
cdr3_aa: CASSLTHGNTEAFF